Listed below are T cell receptor beta chains from one sample, sequenced in a study of siplizumab effects on memory and regulatory T cells. The repertoire was sequenced with immunoSEQ multiplex PCR; TCRdb's copy has only in-frame clones and lacks some. The repertoire holds 95,000 to 100,000 clones, with 80% to 95% as singletons. Sample: non-Treg CD4+ T cells sorted from blood. Receptors originate from a human donor in good health. CDR3s include the opening cysteine and the closing phenylalanine or tryptophan. A D gene is named only where the DNA matches it firmly.

d_call	v_call	cdr3_aa
NA	TRBV6-5	CASSFSRAYNEQFF
NA	TRBV9	CASSVRSNTEAFF
NA	TRBV6-5	CASSYRTDREQFF
TRBD1	TRBV28	CASSTQGAQRSEQYF
NA	TRBV5-1	CASSPGRGGTDTQYF
NA	TRBV11-3	CASSGRGWGHANTEAFF
NA	TRBV19	CASSMGGGEKLFF
TRBD1	TRBV5-1	CASSSGTGGNEQFF
TRBD1	TRBV5-4	CASSDRVMRAEAFF
NA	TRBV6-5	CASTGTSNTGELFF
TRBD2	TRBV7-9	CASSLPGLAEVGQFF
NA	TRBV4-2	CASSQVGQGGEKLFF
TRBD2	TRBV5-1	CASSPGTSGSRETQYF
TRBD1	TRBV4-3	CASSHRQGSYNEQFF
NA	TRBV15	CATSRDWGEQYF
NA	TRBV29-1	CSVDSNEKLFF
NA	TRBV6-1	CASSEVPSRRGPQHF
TRBD1	TRBV6-5	CASSRTGKEQYF
NA	TRBV6-1	CASSEGETQYF
NA	TRBV7-6	CASSPGTNSNQPQHF
TRBD1	TRBV6-4	CASSDSVWDRAGGYTF
TRBD2	TRBV10-3	CAISEPAGTSHEQYF
NA	TRBV5-1	CASSLTAGSGTEAFF
NA	TRBV10-1	CASSESEGIQFF
NA	TRBV5-1	CASSQQGRQETQYF
NA	TRBV6-5	CASSSVAGSNQPQHF
TRBD2	TRBV4-1	CASSQSGGPLHEQFF
NA	TRBV29-1	CSFRGTGANVLTF
NA	TRBV19	CASSVPGTPGNEQFF
NA	TRBV18	CASSPRTAPGPNEKLFF
NA	TRBV6-6	CASSRTENGYTF
NA	TRBV7-2	CASSPGRETQYF
TRBD2	TRBV5-1	CASSTGLAGGLYNEQFF
NA	TRBV6-6	CASSLRDTTYEQYF
NA	TRBV10-2	CASSDRGRGTDTQYF
TRBD2	TRBV15	CATRDKRTSGSEEQYF
NA	TRBV5-1	CASSLETPETQYF
NA	TRBV5-1	CASSSDSNQPQHF
NA	TRBV28	CASSVLGQSNQPQHF
NA	TRBV5-1	CASSLTGREELFF
TRBD1	TRBV6-6	CASSTDRVGNEKLFF
NA	TRBV9	CASSVQGRDTQYF
TRBD2	TRBV10-3	CATQAGTSGRETQYF
NA	TRBV5-4	CASSSPAGGGTDTQYF
NA	TRBV18	CASSPVSGHEQYF
NA	TRBV28	CASSLGVGQIGQPQHF
NA	TRBV25-1	CASSEYPFTEAFF
NA	TRBV6-5	CASSYTGASNYGYTF
TRBD1	TRBV19	CASSNEGALSATDTQYF
NA	TRBV6-1	CASSDERPPYEQYF
TRBD2	TRBV28	CASRPGLADYEQYF
TRBD2	TRBV13	CASSLGLAGDYEQYF